This TCR beta chain was recorded in a study of cytomegalovirus exposure and HLA in healthy donors. In the PCR, 60 Vbeta and 13 Jbeta primers were used. The assay was immunoSEQ multiplex PCR, and TCRdb's table has in-frame clones only and misses some. The repertoire has over 150,000 clones, approximately 80% of them found once; the top ten carry about 10%. CDR3 length: 17 amino acids. V shed 6 bases and J 0 bases; nucleotides not matched to a gene: 11. Germline lookup yields CDR1 MDHEN and CDR2 SYDVKM. The receptor was isolated from a man aged 45 to 65 in good health and CMV-seropositive. The rearrangement links TRBV28 to TRBJ2-1; 7 bases are a match to TRBD2. Specimen: PBMCs. The CDR3 nucleotides read TGTGCCAGCAGGTCTATCAAAGCGGGGAGCTCCTACAATGAGCAGTTCTTC. Amino acids: CASRSIKAGSSYNEQFF. The full variable domain, rest sourced from reference TRBV28 and TRBJ2-1, is DVKVTQSSRYLVKRTGEKVFLECVQDMDHENMFWYRQDPGLGLRLIYFSYDVKMKEKGDIPEGYSVSREKKERFSLILESASTNQTSMYLCASRSIKAGSSYNEQFFGPGTRLTVL.